This TCR beta chain stems from a study of TIL therapy for anti-PD-1-resistant metastatic lung cancer. The libraries were made with immunoSEQ v3. Sequencing used immunoSEQ multiplex PCR; TCRdb keeps in-frame clones, though not all of them. The table shows tens of thousands of clones, with 70% to 80% occurring only once. Noted time point: pre-treatment sample, taken before nivolumab and TIL therapy. Germline assignment: CDR1 MNHEY and CDR2 SVGAGI. V was pared by 5 bases and J by 1 base, with 14 bases between. The CDR3 totals 15 residues. This specimen consisted of blood, obtained at baseline. The chain carries TRBV6-5 and TRBJ2-5; maybe TRBD1 (5 bases). The sequence was obtained from a man in his 70s with non-small cell lung cancer. The CDR3 region has the DNA TGTGCCAGCAGTGGTCTCACAGGATTCCAAGAGACCCAGTACTTC. The encoded protein is CASSGLTGFQETQYF.